This is a list of T cell receptor beta chains from one sample in a study of cytomegalovirus exposure and HLA in healthy donors. The table came from immunoSEQ multiplex PCR; TCRdb's copy has only in-frame clones and leaves some out. The table includes about 160,000 clones, around 80% detected once. Sequencing was done on a sample of PBMCs. The source is a woman aged 30 to 39 in good health and CMV-seropositive. CDR3s include the opening cysteine and the closing phenylalanine or tryptophan. A D gene is named only where the DNA matches it firmly. The size of a clone is reported for some rows only, either as once, few or many, or as a class for expanded clones.

TRBV19	-	-	TRBJ2-5	TGTGCCAGTAGTGTAAGGGGTACTGGGGAGACCCAGTACTTC	CASSVRGTGETQYF
TRBV6-5	-	-	TRBJ1-3	TGTGCCAGCAGTCGTTTAGACTCTGGAAACACCATATATTTT	CASSRLDSGNTIYF
TRBV18	-	-	TRBJ1-6	TGTGCCAGCTCACCGCTGGGGGCAGGGTTCGGTTCACCCCTCCACTTT	CASSPLGAGFGSPLHF
TRBV13	-	TRBD2	TRBJ2-5	TGTGCCAGCACCGGTCTAGCGGGGGGGAAGGAGACCCAGTACTTC	CASTGLAGGKETQYF
TRBV7-2	-	-	TRBJ2-2	TGTGCCAGCAGCTTGAGAGGGAACACCGGGGAGCTGTTTTTT	CASSLRGNTGELFF
TRBV19	-	TRBD1	TRBJ2-5	TGTGCCAGTAGTACCCCGGGACAGGGAGCGTTGGAGACCCAGTACTTC	CASSTPGQGALETQYF
TRBV10-3	-	TRBD2	TRBJ2-3	TGTGCCATCAGGCCGGGACTAGCGGGGGGTGATACGCAGTATTTT	CAIRPGLAGGDTQYF
TRBV10-1	few	-	TRBJ1-6	TGCGCCAGCAGTGAGTCCTCTAGGACAGTAAATAATTCACCCCTCCACTTT	CASSESSRTVNNSPLHF
TRBV7-2	-	-	TRBJ1-2	TGTGCCAGCAGCCCCCAGGCACAGAACTATGGCTACACCTTC	CASSPQAQNYGYTF
TRBV5-6	-	-	TRBJ1-4	TGTGCCAGCAGCTTGACCGGTCACGAAAAACTGTTTTTT	CASSLTGHEKLFF
TRBV30	-	-	TRBJ1-1	TGTGCCTGGAGTACCTGGGGGGGGCGTACTGAAGCTTTCTTT	CAWSTWGGRTEAFF
TRBV28	-	TRBD1	TRBJ1-6	TGTGCCAGCAGTCCTGGACAGGGTGGGTCACCCCTCCACTTT	CASSPGQGGSPLHF
TRBV10-3	-	-	TRBJ1-2	TGTGCCATCGGGGCTCTCTATGGCTACACCTTC	CAIGALYGYTF
TRBV5-1	-	TRBD1	TRBJ1-5	TGCGCCAGCAGCTTGGGACAGGGTGGCAATCAGCCCCAGCATTTT	CASSLGQGGNQPQHF
TRBV27	-	-	TRBJ2-7	TGTGCCAGCAGTCCCCGGGGGATCCTCTACGAGCAGTACTTC	CASSPRGILYEQYF
TRBV7-9	-	-	TRBJ2-2	TGTGCCAGCAGCCCGACTGTATGGACCGGGGAGCTGTTTTTT	CASSPTVWTGELFF
TRBV5-8	-	-	TRBJ1-5	TGTGCCAGCAGCTTGGAGTTTCGGCAGCCCCAGCATTTT	CASSLEFRQPQHF
TRBV7-2	once	-	TRBJ1-1	TGTGCCAGCAGCTTACTTAACATGAACACTGAAGCTTTCTTT	CASSLLNMNTEAFF
TRBV5-6	-	TRBD1	TRBJ1-2	TGTGCCAGCAGCTCTGGGGACAGGGGGCTTGGCTATGGCTACACCTTC	CASSSGDRGLGYGYTF
TRBV28	once	-	TRBJ1-2	TGTGCCAGCAGTCCTCGGGGGGGCTACACCTTC	CASSPRGGYTF
TRBV29-1	-	TRBD1	TRBJ2-2	TGCAGCGTTGTCGCACAAACAGGGGACACCGGGGAGCTGTTTTTT	CSVVAQTGDTGELFF
TRBV4-1	-	TRBD2	TRBJ2-3	TGCGCCAGCAGCCAAGGGGTGACTAGCGGGGCGTACACAGATACGCAGTATTTT	CASSQGVTSGAYTDTQYF
TRBV18	-	-	TRBJ1-1	TGTGCCAGCTCACCACCGTCCGGGGTGAACACTGAAGCTTTCTTT	CASSPPSGVNTEAFF
TRBV7-2	-	TRBD1	TRBJ1-2	TGTGCCAGCAGCAGGGACAGCTATGGCTACACCTTC	CASSRDSYGYTF
TRBV10-3	-	-	TRBJ2-1	TGTGCCATCAGTTCGACACCGAGCTCCTACAATGAGCAGTTCTTC	CAISSTPSSYNEQFF
TRBV5-1	-	-	TRBJ1-2	TGCGCCAGCAGCTTAGGGCAGGGCGGCGGCTACACCTTC	CASSLGQGGGYTF